This T cell receptor beta chain appears in the sequencing data of a study of identical twins. Template switching added a universal primer site, and cDNA bore unique molecular identifiers. Each CDR3 protein gets one entry after TCRdb re-called the 5' RACE reads with MiXCR. Among roughly 750,000 distinct CDR3 sequences, around 21% were seen once, and the ten largest hold roughly 4.3%. This clonotype has at least ten counts. The same data also went into a second study, on T cells expressing NK-cell markers. From that report: According to the study, TCR beta repertoires originated from sorted CD3+CD56+NKG2C+, CD3+CD56+NKG2C- and CD3+CD56-NKG2C+ T cells. One of eight sequenced donors was HCMV-seronegative; the other seven were seropositive. Unclear, still, was the HCMV specificity of the expanded NKG2C+ T cell clones.

Source material: PBMCs. The sequence was collected from a woman aged 18-29 years in good health.

This chain's CDR3 is CASSSGTGVNEQYF. The CDR3 DNA reads as TGTGCCAGCAGTTCAGGGACAGGGGTTAACGAGCAGTACTTC. The rearrangement uses TRBV12-3 or TRBV12-4 and TRBJ2-7, with TRBD1 matching over 10 bases. The trim removed 4 bases at V and 5 bases at J, leaving 5 bases unmatched. The CDR3 contains 14 residues.